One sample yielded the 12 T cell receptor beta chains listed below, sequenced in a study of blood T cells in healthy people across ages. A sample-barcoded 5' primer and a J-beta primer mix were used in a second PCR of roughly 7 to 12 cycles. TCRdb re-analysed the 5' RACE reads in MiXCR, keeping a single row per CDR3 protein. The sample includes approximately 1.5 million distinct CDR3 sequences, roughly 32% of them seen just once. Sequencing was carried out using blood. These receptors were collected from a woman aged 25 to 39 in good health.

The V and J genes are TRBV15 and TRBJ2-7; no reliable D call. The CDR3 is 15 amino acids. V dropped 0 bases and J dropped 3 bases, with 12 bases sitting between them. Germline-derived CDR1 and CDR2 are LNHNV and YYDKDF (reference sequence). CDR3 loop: CATSRDLSPVYEQYF. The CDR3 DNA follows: TGTGCCACCAGCAGAGATTTGTCCCCGGTCTACGAGCAGTACTTC.

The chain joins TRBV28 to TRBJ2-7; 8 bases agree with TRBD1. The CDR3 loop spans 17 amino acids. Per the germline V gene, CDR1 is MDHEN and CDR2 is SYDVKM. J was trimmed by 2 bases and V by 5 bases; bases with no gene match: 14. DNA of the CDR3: TGTGCCAGCAGTGGGAACCTCGGGACAGGAAGGCCCTACGAGCAGTACTTC. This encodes CASSGNLGTGRPYEQYF.

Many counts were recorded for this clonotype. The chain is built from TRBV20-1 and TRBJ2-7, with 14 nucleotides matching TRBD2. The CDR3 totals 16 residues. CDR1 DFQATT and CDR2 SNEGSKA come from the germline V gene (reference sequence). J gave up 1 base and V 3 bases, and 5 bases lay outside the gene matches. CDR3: CSASGLAGGRSYEQYF. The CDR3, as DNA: TGCAGTGCTAGCGGACTAGCGGGAGGTCGGTCCTACGAGCAGTACTTC.

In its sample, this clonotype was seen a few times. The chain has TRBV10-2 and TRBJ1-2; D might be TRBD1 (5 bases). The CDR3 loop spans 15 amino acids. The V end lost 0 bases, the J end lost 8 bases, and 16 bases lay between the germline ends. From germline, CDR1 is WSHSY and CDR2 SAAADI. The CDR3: CASSESGQRSGGYTF. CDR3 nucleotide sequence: TGCGCCAGCAGTGAGTCGGGGCAGAGGAGCGGGGGCTACACCTTC.

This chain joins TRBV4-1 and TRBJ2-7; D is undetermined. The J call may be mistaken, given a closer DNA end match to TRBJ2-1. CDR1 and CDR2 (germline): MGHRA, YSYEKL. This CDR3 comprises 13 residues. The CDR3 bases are TGCGCCAGCAGCCTCCGGCCAAACAGTGAGCAGTTCTTC. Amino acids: CASSLRPNSEQFF.

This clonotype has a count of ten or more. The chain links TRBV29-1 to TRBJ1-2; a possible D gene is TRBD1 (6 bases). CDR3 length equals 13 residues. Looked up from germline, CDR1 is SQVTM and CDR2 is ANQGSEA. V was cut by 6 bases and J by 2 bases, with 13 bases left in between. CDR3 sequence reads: CSVRQATNYGYTF. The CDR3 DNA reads TGCAGCGTCCGACAGGCAACCAACTATGGCTACACCTTC.

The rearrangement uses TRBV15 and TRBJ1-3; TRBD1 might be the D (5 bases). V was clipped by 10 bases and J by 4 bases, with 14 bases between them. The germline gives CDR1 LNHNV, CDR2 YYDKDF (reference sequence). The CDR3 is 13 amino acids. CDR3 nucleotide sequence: TGTGCCATTGGACATCCAACGGGAAACACCATATATTTT. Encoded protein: CAIGHPTGNTIYF.

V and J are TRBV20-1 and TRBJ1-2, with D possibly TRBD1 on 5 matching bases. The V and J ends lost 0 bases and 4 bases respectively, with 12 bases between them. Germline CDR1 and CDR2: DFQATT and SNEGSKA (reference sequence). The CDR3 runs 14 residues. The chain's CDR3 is CSARDRGPPYGYTF. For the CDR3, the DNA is TGCAGTGCTAGAGATCGGGGCCCCCCCTATGGCTACACCTTC.

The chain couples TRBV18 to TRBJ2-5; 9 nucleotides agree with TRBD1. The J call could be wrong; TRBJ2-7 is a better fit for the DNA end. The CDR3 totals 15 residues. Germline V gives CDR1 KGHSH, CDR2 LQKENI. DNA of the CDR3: TGTGCCAGCTCACCCATGGGACAGGGCTCGTACGAGCAGTACTTC. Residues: CASSPMGQGSYEQYF.

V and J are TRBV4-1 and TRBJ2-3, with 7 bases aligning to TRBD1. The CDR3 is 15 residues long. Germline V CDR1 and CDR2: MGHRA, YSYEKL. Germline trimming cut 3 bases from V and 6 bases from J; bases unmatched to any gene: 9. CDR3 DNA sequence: TGCGCCAGCAGCCAGCCCCCCACAGGGGAGGATACGCAGTATTTT. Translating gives CASSQPPTGEDTQYF.

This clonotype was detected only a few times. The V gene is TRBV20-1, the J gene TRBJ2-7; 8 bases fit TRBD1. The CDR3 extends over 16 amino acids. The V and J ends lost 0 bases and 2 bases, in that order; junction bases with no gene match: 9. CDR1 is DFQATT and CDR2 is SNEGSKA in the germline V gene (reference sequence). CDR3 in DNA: TGCAGTGCTAGAGATCCCCGGGCAGGGGGCCCCTACGAGCAGTACTTC. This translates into CSARDPRAGGPYEQYF.

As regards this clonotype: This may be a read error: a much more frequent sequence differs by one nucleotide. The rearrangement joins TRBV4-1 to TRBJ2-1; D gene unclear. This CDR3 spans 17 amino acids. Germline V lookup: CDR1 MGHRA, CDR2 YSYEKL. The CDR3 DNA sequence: TGCGCCAGCAGCCAAGATTTGGCGTCAGGCTCCTACAATGGGCAGTTCTTC. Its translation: CASSQDLASGSYNGQFF.